This TCR beta chain was captured by sequencing in a study of blood T cell repertoires in COVID-19. Residents of about two dozen US areas, aged 18 to 89 years, made up the participants. Germline V CDR1 and CDR2: LNHDA, SQIVND (reference sequence). The CDR3 contains 15 residues. V dropped 1 base and J dropped 5; count of bases not matched to a gene: 3. How the authors handled the data: Reference gene primer amplification yielded estimated nucleated cell counts. The method was immunoSEQ multiplex PCR; TCRdb's version includes in-frame clones alone and lacks a portion of them. V and J calls plus clone size are reproduced from that table; the DNA served to infer D and trimming. The sample records some 300,000 clones, approximately 89% being singletons.

Material for sequencing was PBMCs or T cells enriched from blood (not recorded which). The chain is built from TRBV19 and TRBJ2-2; TRBD2 agrees at 8 bases. The source of this sequence is a woman in her thirties who had recovered from COVID-19. This CDR3 reads CASSIVLAGTGELFF. CDR3 DNA sequence: TGTGCCAGTAGTATAGTCCTAGCGGGTACCGGGGAGCTGTTTTTT.